This TCR beta chain was recovered during a study of blood T cells in healthy people across ages. Overall study findings and caveats: Measured against age, TCR beta diversity per million T cells decreased in a roughly linear manner.

Primed by a sample-barcoded 5' primer and a J-beta primer mix, a second PCR proceeded for 7 to 11 cycles. Through a template-switch adaptor with 12 random nucleotides, each cDNA molecule received a tag. TCRdb processed the 5' RACE reads anew with MiXCR; each CDR3 protein has one entry. The table lists more than 1 million distinct CDR3 sequences, 35% to 50% of them singletons. CDR1 and CDR2 from the germline V gene are SGHAT and FQNNGV. The CDR3 extends over 16 amino acids. Concerning this clonotype: Its matching antigen is unknown.

This chain links TRBV11-2 with TRBJ2-4; 13 bases are shared with TRBD2. The end of the DNA is better explained by TRBJ2-7, so the J call may be wrong. The sequence was obtained from a woman in her sixties or seventies in good health. Sequencing was carried out using blood. Here the CDR3 DNA reads TGTGCCAGCAGCTTTCGGGGACTAGCGGGGCTCTACGAGCAGTACTTC. Translating gives CASSFRGLAGLYEQYF.